The rows below give T cell receptor beta chains drawn from one sample of a study of early T cells in non-severe SARS-CoV-2 infection. TCRdb analysed the 5' RACE reads with MiXCR anew, one entry per CDR3 protein. The data contain about 83,000 distinct CDR3 sequences, around 9.3% of them singletons. Sequenced here: whole blood, sampled at baseline. The receptors were sampled from an adult who was a healthcare worker with PCR-confirmed SARS-CoV-2 infection or an uninfected control (not recorded which). Each CDR3 is given with its conserved first and last residue. D genes are given only for firm matches. Not all rows give a size; the values are once, few, many and, for expanded clones, a class.

many TRBD1 TRBJ1-5 TRBV24-1 CATSPGGTGYQPQHF TGTGCCACCTCTCCCGGCGGGACAGGGTATCAGCCCCAGCATTTT
many TRBD2 TRBJ2-5 TRBV7-9 CASSEVGTSQETQYF TGTGCCAGCAGCGAAGTCGGGACTAGCCAAGAGACCCAGTACTTC
many TRBD2 TRBJ2-2 TRBV20-1 CSANLAGPLTGELFF TGCAGTGCTAACTTAGCGGGACCCCTCACCGGGGAGCTGTTTTTT
few TRBD2 TRBJ2-7 TRBV27 CASSHNPPKLAGGYEQYF TGTGCCAGCAGTCACAACCCCCCCAAACTAGCGGGGGGCTACGAGCAGTACTTC
few - TRBJ1-4 TRBV7-8 CASSPLSGTMEKLFF TGTGCCAGCAGCCCCTTAAGCGGGACAATGGAAAAACTGTTTTTT
few - TRBJ2-3 TRBV20-1 CSARSHGRSLRTDTQYF TGCAGTGCTAGAAGCCACGGACGATCACTGCGCACAGATACGCAGTATTTT
many TRBD1 TRBJ2-4 TRBV6-1 CASSGVLRQGLVKNIQYF TGTGCCAGCAGTGGGGTGCTTAGACAGGGTCTTGTCAAAAACATTCAGTACTTC
few - TRBJ1-5 TRBV28 CASTPDGGTRNQPQHF TGTGCCAGCACCCCAGACGGCGGGACGCGCAATCAGCCCCAGCATTTT
many - TRBJ2-2 TRBV30 CAWTPNTGELFF TGTGCCTGGACGCCGAACACGGGGGAGCTGTTTTTT
many TRBD1 TRBJ1-1 TRBV7-2 CASSSLGTGNTEAFF TGTGCCAGCAGCTCATTAGGGACAGGGAACACTGAAGCTTTCTTT
many - TRBJ1-1 TRBV3-1 CASSQDLILRGGEAFF TGTGCCAGCAGCCAAGATCTTATCTTGAGGGGGGGTGAAGCTTTCTTT
many TRBD1 TRBJ1-6 TRBV2 CASRPGTGESSPLHF TGTGCCAGCAGGCCCGGGACAGGGGAAAGTTCACCCCTCCACTTT
few TRBD2 TRBJ2-2 TRBV10-2 CASESLADTGELFF TGCGCCAGTGAGTCACTAGCGGACACCGGGGAGCTGTTTTTT
- - TRBJ2-1 TRBV9 CASSVGMASYNEQFF TGTGCCAGCAGCGTAGGGATGGCATCCTACAATGAGCAGTTCTTC
many - TRBJ2-7 TRBV7-8 CASSLTYEQYF TGTGCCAGCAGCCTCACCTACGAGCAGTACTTC
many TRBD1 TRBJ2-7 TRBV10-3 CAISGGTGAYEQYF TGTGCCATCAGTGGCGGGACAGGGGCCTACGAGCAGTACTTC
many TRBD1 TRBJ1-6 TRBV2 CASRDRGNSPLHF TGTGCCAGCAGAGACAGGGGTAATTCACCCCTCCACTTT
- - TRBJ2-7 TRBV20-1 CSATASAYEQYF TGCAGTGCTACTGCTAGTGCCTACGAGCAGTACTTC
many TRBD1 TRBJ1-2 TRBV18 CASSPSQGALDGYTF TGTGCCAGCTCACCAAGTCAGGGGGCGCTTGATGGCTACACCTTC
- - TRBJ2-1 TRBV28 CASSFRPTANNEQFF TGTGCCAGCAGTTTTAGGCCCACAGCAAACAATGAGCAGTTCTTC
few TRBD2 TRBJ2-1 TRBV5-5 CASSPTSSPYNEQFF TGTGCCAGCAGCCCGACTAGCTCCCCCTACAATGAGCAGTTCTTC
many TRBD1 TRBJ2-7 TRBV7-6 CASSHGQGLYEQYF TGTGCCAGCAGCCACGGACAGGGCCTCTACGAGCAGTACTTC
many TRBD1 TRBJ1-2 TRBV5-6 CASSLGDRVGYTF TGTGCCAGCAGCTTGGGGGACAGGGTTGGCTACACCTTC
- - TRBJ1-1 TRBV7-9 CASSLDAGFTEAFF TGTGCCAGCAGCTTAGACGCGGGATTCACTGAAGCTTTCTTT
- TRBD2 TRBJ2-1 TRBV5-4 CASSLGTSIEQFF TGTGCCAGCAGCTTGGGGACTAGTATTGAGCAGTTCTTC
- TRBD2 TRBJ2-3 TRBV20-1 CSASYLAGRTDTQYF TGCAGTGCTAGTTACCTAGCGGGAAGGACAGATACGCAGTATTTT
many - TRBJ2-2 TRBV27 CATSIIGGELFF TGTGCCACCTCAATTATAGGCGGGGAGCTGTTTTTT
few TRBD2 TRBJ2-7 TRBV28 CASSLSGSRYEQYF TGTGCCAGCAGTCTCAGCGGGAGTCGGTACGAGCAGTACTTC
few TRBD2 TRBJ2-7 TRBV10-2 CASTLGEGPDEQYF TGCGCCAGCACCCTCGGGGAGGGCCCCGATGAGCAGTACTTC
many TRBD1 TRBJ2-7 TRBV28 CATLDRANYEQYF TGTGCCACCCTAGACAGGGCCAACTACGAGCAGTACTTC
many TRBD2 TRBJ2-5 TRBV12-3/TRBV12-4 CASSWGTSGVKETQYF TGTGCCAGCAGTTGGGGGACTAGCGGGGTTAAAGAGACCCAGTACTTC
- TRBD2 TRBJ2-5 TRBV7-3 CASSLSGTREETQYF TGTGCCAGCAGCTTATCCGGGACTAGAGAAGAGACCCAGTACTTC
many - TRBJ1-3 TRBV12-3/TRBV12-4 CASSLVGNTIYF TGTGCCAGCAGTCTTGTTGGAAACACCATATATTTT
many - TRBJ1-3 TRBV27 CASSPLGSGNTIYF TGTGCCAGCAGTCCCCTAGGATCTGGAAACACCATATATTTT
- - TRBJ1-1 TRBV25-1 CASSVGQGNTEAFF TGTGCCAGCAGTGTAGGGCAGGGGAACACTGAAGCTTTCTTT
few TRBD2 TRBJ2-7 TRBV4-1 CASSQDRPLAGELPYEQYF TGCGCCAGCAGCCAAGATCGACCACTAGCGGGAGAGTTACCCTACGAGCAGTACTTC
- - TRBJ2-3 TRBV28 CASYGRQTQYF TGTGCCAGCTACGGGCGGCAGACGCAGTATTTT
few - TRBJ2-3 TRBV5-6 CASSLGGLEDTQYF TGTGCCAGCAGCTTGGGAGGGCTTGAAGATACGCAGTATTTT
- TRBD2 TRBJ2-5 TRBV28 CASRAGLQETQYF TGTGCCAGCAGGGCGGGACTACAAGAGACCCAGTACTTC
few - TRBJ2-7 TRBV20-1 CSARSGVTYEQYF TGCAGTGCTAGATCCGGGGTTACCTACGAGCAGTACTTC
few - TRBJ2-5 TRBV5-1 CASSLAGTRETQYF TGCGCCAGCAGCTTGGCGGGTACTCGGGAGACCCAGTACTTC
- - TRBJ1-4 TRBV24-1 CATSDLTNSKLFF TGTGCCACCAGTGATTTGACCAACTCAAAACTGTTTTTT
few - TRBJ1-2 TRBV7-9 CASSFGTQLNTNYGYTF TGTGCCAGCAGCTTCGGGACACAGCTCAACACTAACTATGGCTACACCTTC
few TRBD2 TRBJ2-2 TRBV5-1 CASGLGAYTGELFF TGCGCCTCGGGACTAGGGGCGTACACCGGGGAGCTGTTTTTT
few - TRBJ1-4 TRBV2 CASSSQGTVNEKLFF TGTGCCAGCAGTTCGCAGGGGACGGTTAATGAAAAACTGTTTTTT